This is a list of T cell receptor beta chains from one sample in a study of blood T cell repertoires in COVID-19. The repertoire was sequenced with immunoSEQ multiplex PCR; TCRdb's copy has only in-frame clones and lacks some. Of 130,000 to 150,000 clones listed, approximately 87% are singletons. Sequencing used PBMCs or T cells enriched from blood (not recorded which). Every receptor here comes from a woman younger than 45 with acute COVID-19. CDR3s include the opening cysteine and the closing phenylalanine or tryptophan. D genes are given only for firm matches. Expanded clones are given a class, and other clones once, few, many or no size at all.

D gene: TRBD1; clone size: -; J gene: TRBJ1-5; V gene: TRBV3-1/TRBV3-2; CDR3 protein: CASSWGQPNQPQHF; CDR3 DNA: TGTGCCAGCAGCTGGGGACAGCCCAATCAGCCCCAGCATTTT
D gene: TRBD1; clone size: few; J gene: TRBJ1-1; V gene: TRBV5-4; CDR3 protein: CASSLDRASMNTEAFF; CDR3 DNA: TGTGCCAGCAGCCTCGACAGGGCCTCTATGAACACTGAAGCTTTCTTT
D gene: TRBD2; clone size: -; J gene: TRBJ2-7; V gene: TRBV6-1; CDR3 protein: CASSVIQGLAGEGYEQYF; CDR3 DNA: TGTGCCAGCAGTGTAATCCAGGGACTAGCGGGAGAGGGCTACGAGCAGTACTTC
D gene: -; clone size: -; J gene: TRBJ1-5; V gene: TRBV28; CDR3 protein: CASSPGSGWEPQHF; CDR3 DNA: TGTGCCAGCAGCCCCGGGTCAGGGTGGGAGCCCCAGCATTTT
D gene: TRBD1; clone size: -; J gene: TRBJ2-3; V gene: TRBV24-1; CDR3 protein: CATSDRVNTDTQYF; CDR3 DNA: TGTGCCACCAGCGACAGGGTTAATACAGATACGCAGTATTTT
D gene: TRBD1; clone size: once; J gene: TRBJ1-6; V gene: TRBV6-7; CDR3 protein: CASSYPPGQGNSPLHF; CDR3 DNA: TGTGCCAGCAGTTACCCCCCGGGACAGGGTAATTCACCCCTCCACTTT
D gene: -; clone size: once; J gene: TRBJ2-7; V gene: TRBV27; CDR3 protein: CASRHHHEQYF; CDR3 DNA: TGTGCCAGCAGACACCATCACGAGCAGTACTTC
D gene: -; clone size: -; J gene: TRBJ1-6; V gene: TRBV30; CDR3 protein: CAWDGNNSPLHF; CDR3 DNA: TGTGCCTGGGACGGTAATAATTCACCCCTCCACTTT
D gene: -; clone size: once; J gene: TRBJ2-7; V gene: TRBV7-2; CDR3 protein: CASSWGGPSEQYF; CDR3 DNA: TGTGCCAGCAGCTGGGGGGGCCCTTCCGAGCAGTACTTC
D gene: TRBD1; clone size: -; J gene: TRBJ1-4; V gene: TRBV7-2; CDR3 protein: CASSLSWTGVNEKLFF; CDR3 DNA: TGTGCCAGCAGCTTATCGTGGACAGGGGTTAATGAAAAACTGTTTTTT
D gene: TRBD1; clone size: -; J gene: TRBJ2-2; V gene: TRBV3-1/TRBV3-2; CDR3 protein: CASSPALGQENTGELFF; CDR3 DNA: TGTGCCAGCAGCCCTGCCCTGGGACAGGAGAACACCGGGGAGCTGTTTTTT
D gene: -; clone size: -; J gene: TRBJ2-5; V gene: TRBV12-3/TRBV12-4; CDR3 protein: CASSQDSRETQYF; CDR3 DNA: TGTGCCAGCAGTCAGGACAGTCGCGAGACCCAGTACTTC
D gene: -; clone size: -; J gene: TRBJ1-2; V gene: TRBV6-2/TRBV6-3; CDR3 protein: CASSYSQYGYTF; CDR3 DNA: TGTGCCAGCAGTTACTCTCAGTATGGCTACACCTTC
D gene: TRBD2; clone size: -; J gene: TRBJ2-1; V gene: TRBV5-4; CDR3 protein: CASSLSGTRTSSSYNEQFF; CDR3 DNA: TGTGCCAGCAGCTTGTCCGGGACTAGAACCTCTTCCTCCTACAATGAGCAGTTCTTC
D gene: TRBD2; clone size: -; J gene: TRBJ2-1; V gene: TRBV7-2; CDR3 protein: CASSLESSGSWNEQFF; CDR3 DNA: TGTGCCAGCAGCTTAGAGTCTAGCGGGAGCTGGAATGAGCAGTTCTTC
D gene: -; clone size: -; J gene: TRBJ1-2; V gene: TRBV2; CDR3 protein: CASSVSNYGYTF; CDR3 DNA: TGTGCCAGCAGTGTATCTAACTATGGCTACACCTTC
D gene: TRBD2; clone size: -; J gene: TRBJ2-3; V gene: TRBV12-5; CDR3 protein: CASGLVRDGRAGTDTQYF; CDR3 DNA: TGTGCTAGTGGTTTGGTACGGGACGGGAGGGCCGGTACAGATACGCAGTATTTT